The TCR beta chain described here comes from a study of T-cell reconstitution after alpha-beta-depleted transplantation in children. The study's findings and limits: Two months or so post-transplant, alpha-beta T cells reportedly derived from several hundred expanded graft clones. Among T cells one year after transplant, newly produced cells accounted for most counts and diversity. Recipient T cells and thymic progenitors that survived gave rise to the high TCRbeta diversity observed at day 60 in some patients.

A TCRbeta library incorporating unique molecular identifiers was prepared. One entry per CDR3 protein results from TCRdb running MiXCR on the PCR reads. The sample holds 9,000 or so distinct CDR3 sequences, 14% seen once. This CDR3 spans 16 amino acids. CDR1 is SGHRS, CDR2 YFSETQ, per germline. V shed 0 bases and J 5 bases; nucleotides not matched to a gene: 9. This clonotype was recorded many times. Its target is unknown. This clonotype originated in a male patient between 5 and 17 years old who had a stem cell transplant for acute lymphoblastic leukemia, so the T cells may come from the graft donor. This specimen was PBMCs, mostly from graft donor cells, taken 60 days after TCRalphabeta/CD19-depleted stem cell transplant. V usage is TRBV5-1 and J usage is TRBJ2-3; 7 positions agree with TRBD2. The CDR3 region is CASSLAGGRLGDTQYF. The CDR3 nucleotides are TGCGCCAGCAGCTTGGCCGGCGGGAGATTGGGAGATACGCAGTATTTT. Supplemented by reference TRBV5-1 and TRBJ2-3, the full variable domain reads KAGVTQTPRYLIKTRGQQVTLSCSPISGHRSVSWYQQTPGQGLQFLFEYFSETQRNKGNFPGRFSGRQFSNSRSEMNVSTLELGDSALYLCASSLAGGRLGDTQYFGPGTRLTVL.